What follows is one T cell receptor (beta chain) and its context. These data come from a study of blood T cell repertoires in COVID-19. Study summary: Spain, Italy and the United States supplied samples that represented acute and convalescent COVID-19.

Participants' own reports of clinical history determined their cohort assignment. Germline values: CDR1 ENHRY, CDR2 SYGVKD. This CDR3 comprises 14 residues. V lost 4 bases and J lost 3; bases outside the gene matches: 3. As handled by the study authors: How many nucleated cells were present was estimated from reference gene primer amplification. Clones were read by immunoSEQ multiplex PCR, and TCRdb kept only the in-frame ones, dropping some. That table is the source of V, J and clone size, and D and trimming were worked out from the DNA. The repertoire consists of roughly 330,000 clones, with approximately 87% occurring once and the leading ten covering roughly 5.2%.

This receptor was obtained from a woman aged 25 to 39 who had recovered from COVID-19. The rearrangement joins TRBV10-3 to TRBJ2-3; 8 nucleotides line up with TRBD2. Specimen: PBMCs or T cells enriched from blood (not recorded which). In DNA form, the CDR3 reads TGTGCCATCAGTGCGAGCGGGGGTACAGATACGCAGTATTTT. Translating it yields CAISASGGTDTQYF.